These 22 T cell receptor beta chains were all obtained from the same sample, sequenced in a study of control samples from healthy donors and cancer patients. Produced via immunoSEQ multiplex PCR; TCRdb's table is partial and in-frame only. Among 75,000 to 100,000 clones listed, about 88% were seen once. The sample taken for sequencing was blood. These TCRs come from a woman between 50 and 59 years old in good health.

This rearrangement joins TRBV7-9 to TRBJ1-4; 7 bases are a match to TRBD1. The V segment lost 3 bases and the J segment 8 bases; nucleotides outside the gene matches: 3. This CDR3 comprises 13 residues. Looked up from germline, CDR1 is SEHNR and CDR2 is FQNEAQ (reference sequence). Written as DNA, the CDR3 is TGTGCCAGCAGCTTGGGACAGAGCGAAAAACTGTTTTTT. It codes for CASSLGQSEKLFF.

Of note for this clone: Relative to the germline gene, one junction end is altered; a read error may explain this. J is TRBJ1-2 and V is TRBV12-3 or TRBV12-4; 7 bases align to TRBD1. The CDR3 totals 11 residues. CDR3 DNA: TGTGCCAGCAGTTTAGTGGACAGGACAAGCTTC. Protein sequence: CASSLVDRTSF.

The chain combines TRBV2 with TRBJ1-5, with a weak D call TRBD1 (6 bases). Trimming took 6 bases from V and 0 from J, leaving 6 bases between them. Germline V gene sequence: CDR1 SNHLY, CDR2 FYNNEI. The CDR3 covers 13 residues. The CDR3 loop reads CASSRGSNQPQHF. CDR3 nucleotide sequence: TGTGCCAGCAGCAGGGGTAGCAATCAGCCCCAGCATTTT.

CDR3 bases: TGTGCCAGCAGCCCACATGGGCAGGCCCTCCACTTT. Protein product: CASSPHGQALHF. The chain has TRBV11-1 and TRBJ1-6; D is uncertain. The CDR3 is made up of 12 amino acids. The germline V gene encodes CDR1 SGHAT and CDR2 FQDESV (reference sequence). Trimming stripped 5 bases from V and 14 bases from J, with 13 bases between.

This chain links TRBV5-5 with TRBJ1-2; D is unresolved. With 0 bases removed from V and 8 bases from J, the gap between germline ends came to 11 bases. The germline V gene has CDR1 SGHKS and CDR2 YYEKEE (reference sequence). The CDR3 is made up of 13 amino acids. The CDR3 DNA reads TGTGCCAGCAGCTTGGGCTTTTCGAGCGGCTACACCTTC. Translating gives CASSLGFSSGYTF.

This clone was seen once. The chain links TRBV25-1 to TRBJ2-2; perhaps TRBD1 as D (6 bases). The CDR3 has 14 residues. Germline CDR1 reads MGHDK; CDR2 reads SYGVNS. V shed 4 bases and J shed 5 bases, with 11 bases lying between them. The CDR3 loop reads CASSGTDRTGELFF. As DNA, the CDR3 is TGTGCCAGCAGTGGGACAGATCGGACCGGGGAGCTGTTTTTT.

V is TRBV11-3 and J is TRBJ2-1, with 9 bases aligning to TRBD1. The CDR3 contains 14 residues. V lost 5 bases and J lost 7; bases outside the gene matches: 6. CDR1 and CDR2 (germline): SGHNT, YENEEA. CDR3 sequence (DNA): TGTGCCAGCAGCATCGGACAGGGGTATAATGAGCAGTTCTTC. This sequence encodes CASSIGQGYNEQFF.

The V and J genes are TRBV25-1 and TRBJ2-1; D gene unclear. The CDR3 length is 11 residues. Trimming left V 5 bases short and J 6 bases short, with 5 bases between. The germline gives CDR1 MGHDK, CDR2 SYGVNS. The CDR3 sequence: CASSKGNEQFF. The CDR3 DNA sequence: TGTGCCAGCAGTAAAGGCAATGAGCAGTTCTTC. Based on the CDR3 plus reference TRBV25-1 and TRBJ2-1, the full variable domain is EADIYQTPRYLVIGTGKKITLECSQTMGHDKMYWYQQDPGMELHLIHYSYGVNSTEKGDLSSESTVSRIRTEHFPLTLESARPSHTSQYLCASSKGNEQFFGPGTRLTVL.

For the CDR3, the DNA is TGTGCCAGCAGCCCCCTCAGGGGACGCGGCACAGATACGCAGTATTTT. Translation: CASSPLRGRGTDTQYF. The genes are TRBV5-4 and TRBJ2-3, with D perhaps matching TRBD1 (6 bases). Deletions cut 4 bases from V and 1 base from J, with 16 bases between. Germline V CDR1 and CDR2: SGHNT, YYREEE (reference sequence). The length of the CDR3 is 16 residues.

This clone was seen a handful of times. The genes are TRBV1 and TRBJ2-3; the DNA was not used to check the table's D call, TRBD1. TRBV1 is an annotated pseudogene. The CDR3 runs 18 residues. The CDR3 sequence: CTSSQGFIREASTDTQYF. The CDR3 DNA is TGCACCAGCAGCCAAGGTTTTATCAGGGAAGCTAGCACAGATACGCAGTATTTT.

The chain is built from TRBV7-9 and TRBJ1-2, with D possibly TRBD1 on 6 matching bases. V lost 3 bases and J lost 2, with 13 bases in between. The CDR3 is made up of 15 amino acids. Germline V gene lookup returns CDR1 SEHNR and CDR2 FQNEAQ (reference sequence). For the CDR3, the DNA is TGTGCCAGCAGCTTGGGGGCGCAGGGAAACTATGGCTACACCTTC. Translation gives CASSLGAQGNYGYTF.

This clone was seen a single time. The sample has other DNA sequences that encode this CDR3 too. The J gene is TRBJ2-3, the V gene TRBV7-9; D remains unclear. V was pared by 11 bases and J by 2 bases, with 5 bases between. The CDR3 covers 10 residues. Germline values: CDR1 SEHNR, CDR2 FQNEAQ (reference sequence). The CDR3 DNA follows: TGTGCCTCGGACACAGATACGCAGTATTTT. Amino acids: CASDTDTQYF. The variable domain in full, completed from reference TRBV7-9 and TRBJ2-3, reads DTGVSQNPRHKITKRGQNVTFRCDPISEHNRLYWYRQTLGQGPEFLTYFQNEAQLEKSRLLSDRFSAERPKGSFSTLEIQRTEQGDSAMYLCASDTDTQYFGPGTRLTVL.

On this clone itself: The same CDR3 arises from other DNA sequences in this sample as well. Written as DNA, the CDR3 is TGTGCCAGCAGCCAAGGACTCTCCTACGAGCAGTACTTC. Protein product: CASSQGLSYEQYF. V is TRBV3-1 (or the pseudogene TRBV3-2) and J is TRBJ2-7; D call uncertain. Germline-derived CDR1 and CDR2 are LGHDT and YNNKEL (reference sequence). There are 13 residues in the CDR3. Trimming shortened V by 1 base and J by 0 bases, and 4 bases separated the two germline ends.

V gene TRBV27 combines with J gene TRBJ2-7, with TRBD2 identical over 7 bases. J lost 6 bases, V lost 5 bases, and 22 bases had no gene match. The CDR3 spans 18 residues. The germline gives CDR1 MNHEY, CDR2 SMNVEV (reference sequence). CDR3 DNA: TGTGCCAGCAGTCGAAAATCCCGGGGCGCGGGAGCCTTAATCGAGCAGTACTTC. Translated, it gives CASSRKSRGAGALIEQYF.

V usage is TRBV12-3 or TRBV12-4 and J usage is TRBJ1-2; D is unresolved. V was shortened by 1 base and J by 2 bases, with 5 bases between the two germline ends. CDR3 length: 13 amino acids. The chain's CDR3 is CASSLGPNYGYTF. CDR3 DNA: TGTGCCAGCAGTTTAGGACCGAACTATGGCTACACCTTC.

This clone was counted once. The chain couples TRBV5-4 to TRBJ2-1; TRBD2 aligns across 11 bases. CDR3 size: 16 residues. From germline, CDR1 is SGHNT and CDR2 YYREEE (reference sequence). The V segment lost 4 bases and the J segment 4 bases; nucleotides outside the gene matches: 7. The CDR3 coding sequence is TGTGCCAGCAGCCCAGGGGTAGCGGGAGGGTACAATGAGCAGTTCTTC. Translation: CASSPGVAGGYNEQFF.

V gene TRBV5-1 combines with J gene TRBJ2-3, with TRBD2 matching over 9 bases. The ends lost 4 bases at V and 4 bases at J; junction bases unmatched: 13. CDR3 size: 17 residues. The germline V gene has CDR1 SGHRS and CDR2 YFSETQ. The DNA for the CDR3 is TGCGCCAGCAGCCCCGAGGGGCGGGGGGGCGTTGCAGATACGCAGTATTTT. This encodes CASSPEGRGGVADTQYF. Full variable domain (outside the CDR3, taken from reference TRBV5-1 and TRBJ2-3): KAGVTQTPRYLIKTRGQQVTLSCSPISGHRSVSWYQQTPGQGLQFLFEYFSETQRNKGNFPGRFSGRQFSNSRSEMNVSTLELGDSALYLCASSPEGRGGVADTQYFGPGTRLTVL.

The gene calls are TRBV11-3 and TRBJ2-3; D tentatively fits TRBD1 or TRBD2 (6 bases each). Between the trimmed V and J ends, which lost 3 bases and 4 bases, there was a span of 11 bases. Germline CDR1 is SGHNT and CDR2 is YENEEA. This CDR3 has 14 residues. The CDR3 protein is CASSFTRGADTQYF. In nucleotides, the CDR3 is TGTGCCAGCAGCTTTACTAGGGGGGCAGATACGCAGTATTTT.

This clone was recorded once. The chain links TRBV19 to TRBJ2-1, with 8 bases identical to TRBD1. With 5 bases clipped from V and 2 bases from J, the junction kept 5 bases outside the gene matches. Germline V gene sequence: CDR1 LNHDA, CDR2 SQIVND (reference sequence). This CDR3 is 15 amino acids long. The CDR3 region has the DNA TGTGCCAGTAGTTCCGACAGGGGACCCTACAATGAGCAGTTCTTC. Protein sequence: CASSSDRGPYNEQFF.

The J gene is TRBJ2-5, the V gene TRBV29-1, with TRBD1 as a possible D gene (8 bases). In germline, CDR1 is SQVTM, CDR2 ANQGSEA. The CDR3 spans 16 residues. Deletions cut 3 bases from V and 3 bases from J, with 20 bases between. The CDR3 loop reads CSVEGPDREGKETQYF. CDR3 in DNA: TGCAGCGTTGAGGGTCCGGACAGGGAGGGAAAAGAGACCCAGTACTTC.

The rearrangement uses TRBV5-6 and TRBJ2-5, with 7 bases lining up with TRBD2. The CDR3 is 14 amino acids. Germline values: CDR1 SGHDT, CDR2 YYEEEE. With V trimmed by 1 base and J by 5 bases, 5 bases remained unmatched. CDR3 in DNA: TGTGCCAGCAGCTTGTGGGGACTACCGGAGACCCAGTACTTC. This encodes CASSLWGLPETQYF. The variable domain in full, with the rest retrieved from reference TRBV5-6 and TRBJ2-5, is DAGVTQSPTHLIKTRGQQVTLRCSPKSGHDTVSWYQQALGQGPQFIFQYYEEEERQRGNFPDRFSGHQFPNYSSELNVNALLLGDSALYLCASSLWGLPETQYFGPGTRLLVL.

This CDR3 reads CASSPRDRGYNEQFF. DNA for the CDR3: TGTGCCAGCAGCCCAAGGGACAGGGGATACAATGAGCAGTTCTTC. V gene TRBV11-3 combines with J gene TRBJ2-1; 10 bases fit TRBD1. The CDR3 loop spans 15 amino acids. Losses at the gene ends were 5 bases for V and 4 bases for J; bases not matched to a gene: 5. Per germline, CDR1 SGHNT and CDR2 YENEEA.